The 30 T cell receptor beta chains given below trace back to one sample, sequenced in a study of cytomegalovirus exposure and HLA in healthy donors. The study ran its PCR with 60 Vbeta and 13 Jbeta primers. Clones were read by immunoSEQ multiplex PCR, and TCRdb kept only the in-frame ones, dropping some. The repertoire consists of approximately 130,000 clones, with roughly 84% occurring once and the leading ten covering 1.2%. Input material: PBMCs. These TCRs come from a girl aged 2 to 10 in good health and CMV-seronegative.

This sequence joins TRBV5-1 and TRBJ1-1; D call uncertain. Per germline, CDR1 SGHRS and CDR2 YFSETQ. V dropped 6 bases and J dropped 2 bases, with 14 bases sitting between them. The CDR3 loop spans 14 amino acids. CDR3 amino acids: CASTPRGLNTEAFF. CDR3 DNA: TGCGCCAGCACCCCCCGCGGGTTAAACACTGAAGCTTTCTTT.

This sequence joins TRBV6-5 and TRBJ1-1, with 8 bases that match TRBD1. J gave up 6 bases and V 4 bases, and 10 bases lay outside the gene matches. Germline-derived CDR1 and CDR2 are MNHEY and SVGAGI. The CDR3 is made up of 15 amino acids. The CDR3 coding sequence is TGTGCCAGCAGTTCCGTGACAGGGGTGAGGGCTGAAGCTTTCTTT. Amino acids: CASSSVTGVRAEAFF.

V usage is TRBV7-9 and J usage is TRBJ1-2; 7 bases are a match to TRBD1. The germline CDR1 and CDR2 sequences are SEHNR and FQNEAQ (reference sequence). The CDR3 totals 12 residues. After removal of 5 bases from V and 8 bases from J, the junction contained 5 bases not matched to a gene. CDR3 coding DNA: TGTGCCAGCAGCCGGGACAGTAGCGGCTACACCTTC. This encodes CASSRDSSGYTF.

The rearrangement links TRBV4-2 to TRBJ2-1; no clear D gene. V was pared by 1 base and J by 2 bases, with 12 bases between. Germline-derived CDR1 and CDR2 are LGHNA and YNFKEQ. The length of the CDR3 is 16 residues. The CDR3 DNA follows: TGTGCCAGCAGCCAAGCATCACCGAACACCTACAATGAGCAGTTCTTC. It codes for CASSQASPNTYNEQFF.

This chain joins TRBV19 and TRBJ1-2; a possible D gene is TRBD1 (5 bases). This CDR3 comprises 13 residues. Germline-derived CDR1 and CDR2 are LNHDA and SQIVND (reference sequence). V dropped 6 bases and J dropped 2 bases, with 10 bases sitting between them. This chain's CDR3 is CASRRKGNYGYTF. CDR3 DNA: TGTGCCAGTAGAAGGAAGGGGAACTATGGCTACACCTTC.

Turning to this clone: The same CDR3 can be traced to other DNA sequences in this sample. This chain uses TRBV6-5 with TRBJ2-2; D not resolved. CDR1 and CDR2 from the germline V gene are MNHEY and SVGAGI. This CDR3 is built from 13 residues. V was pared by 0 bases and J by 7 bases, with 6 bases between. The DNA for the CDR3 is TGTGCCAGCAGTTACTCACGGAGCGGGGAGCTGTTTTTT. Its translation is CASSYSRSGELFF.

The chain employs TRBV30 and TRBJ2-1; possible D gene TRBD2, 6 bases. V was trimmed by 1 base and J by 8 bases, leaving 18 bases between them. The germline gives CDR1 GTSNPN, CDR2 SVGIG (reference sequence). The CDR3 is 15 amino acids. The CDR3: CAWSDSGRSRDEQFF. The CDR3 bases are TGTGCCTGGAGTGATAGCGGAAGGTCCCGCGATGAGCAGTTCTTC.

V gene TRBV10-1 combines with J gene TRBJ2-2; D gene unclear. The V end was cut by 0 bases, the J end by 8 bases, with 13 bases between. Germline CDR1 is WNHNN and CDR2 is SYGVQD (reference sequence). The CDR3 has 15 amino acids. The chain's CDR3 is CASSESRTISGELFF. DNA of the CDR3: TGCGCCAGCAGTGAGTCTAGAACTATTTCTGGGGAGCTGTTTTTT.

This clone was counted a single time. V and J are TRBV7-9 and TRBJ1-2; 9 bases agree with TRBD1. CDR3 length equals 16 residues. V trimming: 5 bases; J trimming: 11 bases; junction bases outside the gene matches: 18. The V gene's germline CDR1 is SEHNR and CDR2 FQNEAQ (reference sequence). The CDR3 DNA follows: TGTGCCAGCAGCCGACACGCGACAGGGGGTTTCTCGGTTTACACCTTC. Its translation is CASSRHATGGFSVYTF.

The V and J genes are TRBV7-9 and TRBJ1-4; 8 positions agree with TRBD1. CDR3 size: 15 residues. Per germline, CDR1 SEHNR and CDR2 FQNEAQ (reference sequence). V lost 5 bases and J lost 8; bases outside the gene matches: 10. CDR3 nucleotides: TGTGCCAGCAGCCGAGGACAGGGAGTATGGGAAAAACTGTTTTTT. The encoded protein is CASSRGQGVWEKLFF.

The V and J genes are TRBV4-2 and TRBJ2-3; 14 bases map to TRBD2. The V gene's germline CDR1 is LGHNA and CDR2 YNFKEQ. There are 20 residues in the CDR3. V was pared by 4 bases and J by 2 bases, with 14 bases of the junction left unmatched. Here the CDR3 DNA reads TGTGCCAGCAGCCCGCCGACTAGCGGGGGGGCGCCCTCGCCCACAGATACGCAGTATTTT. It is translated as CASSPPTSGGAPSPTDTQYF.

The chain links TRBV6-1 to TRBJ1-5, with 10 bases lining up with TRBD1. CDR3 length: 15 residues. CDR1 and CDR2 from the germline V gene are MNHNS and SASEGT. The V and J ends lost 6 bases and 7 bases, in that order; junction bases with no gene match: 9. The CDR3 nucleotides read TGTGCCAGCAGCGGAGGACAGGGGGGTCGGCAGCCCCAGCATTTT. Protein: CASSGGQGGRQPQHF.

V usage is TRBV4-1 and J usage is TRBJ2-7, with 8 bases lining up with TRBD2. V lost 2 bases to trimming and J lost 2 bases; unmatched junction nucleotides: 8. From germline, CDR1 is MGHRA and CDR2 YSYEKL. This CDR3 spans 16 amino acids. The CDR3 protein is CASSQPITSGPYEQYF. The CDR3 DNA is TGCGCCAGCAGCCAACCCATCACTAGCGGTCCCTACGAGCAGTACTTC.

The rearrangement joins TRBV6-5 to TRBJ1-1; TRBD1 might be the D (5 bases). The V gene's germline CDR1 is MNHEY and CDR2 SVGAGI. The V and J ends lost 2 bases and 5 bases respectively, with 18 bases between them. The CDR3 is made up of 16 amino acids. CDR3 DNA: TGTGCCAGCAGTTACGTCGGGGCCCGGAGGGTGACTGAAGCTTTCTTT. As protein: CASSYVGARRVTEAFF.

The chain recombines TRBV5-1 with TRBJ2-1, with D maybe TRBD1 (5 bases). The V end was cut by 0 bases, the J end by 0 bases, with 7 bases between. The V gene's germline CDR1 is SGHRS and CDR2 YFSETQ. The CDR3 is 15 amino acids. The CDR3 reads CASSLGTSSYNEQFF. CDR3 DNA: TGCGCCAGCAGCTTGGGGACAAGCTCCTACAATGAGCAGTTCTTC.

The chain joins TRBV6-5 to TRBJ1-6; possible D gene TRBD1, 6 bases. Germline values: CDR1 MNHEY, CDR2 SVGAGI. V was cut by 6 bases and J by 8 bases, with 14 bases left in between. This CDR3 has 14 residues. This chain's CDR3 is CASSKQGADSPLHF. The CDR3 DNA follows: TGTGCCAGCAGCAAACAGGGCGCGGATTCACCCCTCCACTTT.

The V gene is TRBV5-1, the J gene TRBJ2-7, with 11 bases identical to TRBD1. This CDR3 has 15 amino acids. In germline, CDR1 is SGHRS, CDR2 YFSETQ. The V and J ends lost 4 bases and 6 bases, in that order; junction bases with no gene match: 9. CDR3 protein: CASSPGQGGGGEQYF. The CDR3 nucleotides are TGCGCCAGCAGCCCGGGACAGGGGGGTGGAGGCGAGCAGTACTTC.

V usage is TRBV4-3 and J usage is TRBJ2-6; D possibly corresponds to TRBD1 (6 bases). The CDR3 has 16 amino acids. V dropped 0 bases and J dropped 1 base, with 7 bases sitting between them. CDR1 and CDR2 (germline): LGHNA, YSLEER. DNA for the CDR3: TGCGCCAGCAGCCAAGATAGGGGGTCTGGGGCCAACGTCCTGACTTTC. Its protein is CASSQDRGSGANVLTF.

Regarding this clone: The junction departs from the called germline gene at one end, perhaps through a read error. The chain combines TRBV7-7 with TRBJ2-2, with D unresolved. CDR3 length equals 14 residues. Germline V gene data show CDR1 as SSHAT and CDR2 as FNYEAQ (reference sequence). The CDR3 sequence: CASSLAQNTGELFF. The CDR3 coding sequence is TGTGCTAGCAGCTTAGCACAGAACACCGGGGAGCTGTTTTTT.

The rearrangement links TRBV27 to TRBJ1-1; no definite D call. The CDR3 spans 13 residues. The germline V gene has CDR1 MNHEY and CDR2 SMNVEV (reference sequence). The V gene lost 5 bases and the J gene lost 5 bases, with 12 bases spanning the gap. The CDR3 spells CASSPLGVTEAFF. CDR3 nucleotide sequence: TGTGCCAGCAGTCCCCTCGGGGTTACTGAAGCTTTCTTT.

V usage is TRBV7-2 and J usage is TRBJ2-3; 7 bases line up with TRBD1. Per the germline V gene, CDR1 is SGHTA and CDR2 is FQGNSA. Trimming took 1 base from V and 4 from J; bases not matched to a gene: 8. This CDR3 spans 16 amino acids. This CDR3 is CASSLDGGQPSDTQYF. As DNA, the CDR3 is TGTGCCAGCAGCTTAGATGGGGGACAGCCTTCAGATACGCAGTATTTT.

The CDR3 DNA is TGTGCCAGCAGCCTTGACTGGAGCACTGAAGCTTTCTTT. Residues: CASSLDWSTEAFF. This chain links TRBV7-3 with TRBJ1-1; D gene uncertain. The CDR3 covers 13 residues. The germline V and J ends were trimmed by 5 bases and 4 bases, with 11 bases remaining between them. Germline values: CDR1 SGHTA, CDR2 FQGTGA.

This clone was seen just once. V gene TRBV30 combines with J gene TRBJ1-6; perhaps TRBD1 as D (6 bases). The CDR3 covers 14 residues. CDR1 and CDR2 (germline): GTSNPN, SVGIG (reference sequence). V gave up 4 bases and J gave up 12 bases, with 19 bases separating them. CDR3 in DNA: TGTGCCTGGATCCCAGAGGGGGAAGGGGAACCCCTCCACTTT. It encodes CAWIPEGEGEPLHF. The full variable domain, with the rest looked up from reference TRBV30 and TRBJ1-6, is SQTIHQWPATLVQPVGSPLSLECTVEGTSNPNLYWYRQAAGRGLQLLFYSVGIGQISSEVPQNLSASRPQDRQFILSSKKLLLSDSGFYLCAWIPEGEGEPLHFGNGTRLTVT.

The gene calls are TRBV28 and TRBJ1-5; possibly TRBD1 for D (6 bases). CDR3 length: 19 amino acids. CDR1 MDHEN and CDR2 SYDVKM come from the germline V gene. With 4 bases removed from V and 1 base from J, the gap between germline ends came to 23 bases. The CDR3 coding sequence is TGTGCCAGCAGTTCTTTTTTTTCTGATGCAGGGGTCAGCAATCAGCCCCAGCATTTT. Protein sequence: CASSSFFSDAGVSNQPQHF.

The chain links TRBV29-1 to TRBJ1-2; TRBD1 is a possible D gene (5 bases). The CDR3 spans 13 residues. Trimming removed 6 bases from V and 5 bases from J, with 16 bases in between. CDR1 is SQVTM and CDR2 is ANQGSEA in the germline V gene. The CDR3, as DNA: TGCAGCGTGGCTACCGGGACTGAATATGGCTACACCTTC. Protein product: CSVATGTEYGYTF. Looking up the rest from reference TRBV29-1 and TRBJ1-2 gives the full variable domain: SAVISQKPSRDICQRGTSLTIQCQVDSQVTMMFWYRQQPGQSLTLIATANQGSEATYESGFVIDKFPISRPNLTFSTLTVSNMSPEDSSIYLCSVATGTEYGYTFGSGTRLTVV.

The CDR3, as DNA: TGTGCCACCAGCAGAGTTAGCCTCTGGCCCACCCAAGAGACCCAGTACTTC. This encodes CATSRVSLWPTQETQYF. The chain couples TRBV15 to TRBJ2-5, with unresolved D. There are 17 residues in the CDR3. CDR1 is LNHNV, CDR2 YYDKDF, per germline (reference sequence). V lost 1 base and J 1 base, leaving 16 bases between the germline ends.

V and J are TRBV4-3 and TRBJ1-4; 10 bases line up with TRBD1. Per germline, CDR1 LGHNA and CDR2 YSLEER. Unmatched junction bases numbered 4, after V lost 0 bases and J lost 6 bases. The CDR3 length is 16 residues. The CDR3 nucleotides read TGCGCCAGCAGCCAAGAACGGGGACAGGGGTATGAAAAACTGTTTTTT. Amino acids: CASSQERGQGYEKLFF.

This clone was seen a handful of times. The chain combines TRBV27 with TRBJ1-5, with unresolved D. The CDR3 spans 15 residues. Germline CDR1 MNHEY, CDR2 SMNVEV (reference sequence). V dropped 2 bases and J dropped 4 bases, with 12 bases sitting between them. CDR3 amino acids: CASSLRGLSNQPQHF. The DNA for the CDR3 is TGTGCCAGCAGTTTACGTGGGCTGTCTAATCAGCCCCAGCATTTT.

This sequence joins TRBV7-9 and TRBJ2-3; the D gene is possibly TRBD2 (5 bases). Germline V gene sequence: CDR1 SEHNR, CDR2 FQNEAQ (reference sequence). The V and J ends lost 1 base and 3 bases respectively, with 14 bases between them. The CDR3 is 16 residues long. CDR3 coding DNA: TGTGCCAGCAGCTTAGTACCGGGGATTCCGACAGATACGCAGTATTTT. The encoded protein is CASSLVPGIPTDTQYF.

CDR3 DNA: TGTGCCAGCAGCTCCGAGGGGGGGGGCTTAAACATTCAGTACTTC. This gives the protein CASSSEGGGLNIQYF. The rearrangement uses TRBV7-9 and TRBJ2-4; D may be TRBD2 (7 bases). CDR1 is SEHNR and CDR2 is FQNEAQ in the germline V gene (reference sequence). V lost 4 bases and J 6 bases, leaving 16 bases between the germline ends. The CDR3 length is 15 residues.